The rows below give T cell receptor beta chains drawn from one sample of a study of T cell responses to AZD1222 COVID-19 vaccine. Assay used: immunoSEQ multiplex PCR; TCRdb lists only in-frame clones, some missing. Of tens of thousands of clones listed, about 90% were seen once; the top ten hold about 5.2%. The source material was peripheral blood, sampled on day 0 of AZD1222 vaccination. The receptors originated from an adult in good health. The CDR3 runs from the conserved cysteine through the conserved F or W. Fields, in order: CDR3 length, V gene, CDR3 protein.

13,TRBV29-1,CSVGQDPNYGYTF
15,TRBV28,CASSVGQSGNQPQHF
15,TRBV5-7,CASSYETGSLYGYTF
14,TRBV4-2,CAGSGTGGSGELFF
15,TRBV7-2,CASSLVGQDNQPQHF
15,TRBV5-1,CASSLLAGSQETQYF
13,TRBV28,CASSPGSSNEQFF
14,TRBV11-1,CASNDRKRTDTQYF
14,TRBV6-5,CASILDRRGNTIYF
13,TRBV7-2,CASRRTGTDTQYF
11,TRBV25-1,CASSDGYEQYF
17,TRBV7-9,CASSSPRGGLSSDTQYF
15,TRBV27,CASSKRGTGNSPLHF
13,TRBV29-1,CSASGGKRDEQYF
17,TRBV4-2,CASSQDQGLPEANEQFF
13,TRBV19,CASSPPATAEAFF
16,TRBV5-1,CASSRGGEAGNQPQHF
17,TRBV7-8,CASSFGVGEGGNQPQHF
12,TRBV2,CASSELDYGYTF
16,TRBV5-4,CASSSNQGFSYNEQFF
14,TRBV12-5,CASAEGSGVREQYF
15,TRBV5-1,CASSTGQGATGELFF
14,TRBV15,CATSTGLKQETQYF
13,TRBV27,CASSLGRGQPQHF
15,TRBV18,CASSPSATGGSPLHF
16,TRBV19,CASSSYSTGAGNTIYF
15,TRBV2,CASSLQGSSYNEQFF
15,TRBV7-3,CASSRGGSNTGELFF
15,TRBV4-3,CASSQEVRGDQPQHF
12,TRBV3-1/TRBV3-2,CASSQVNSPLHF
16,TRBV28,CASSFITGLSSYEQYF
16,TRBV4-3,CASSRGSGGSGNTIYF
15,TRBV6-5,CASSYTGSEGDTQYF
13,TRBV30,CAWSGNGYNEQFF
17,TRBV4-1,CASSQVPTSENTGELFF
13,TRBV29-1,CSPGDPLTGGYTF
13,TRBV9,CASSGNRYNEQFF
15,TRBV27,CASSYQGGTNYGYTF
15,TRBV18,CASSPGSGRVYEQYF
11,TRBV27,CASSSPVHQFF
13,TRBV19,CASSSTLNTEAFF
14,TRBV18,CASSPDGQNGEQFF
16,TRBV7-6,CASSLEPSGSYGELFF
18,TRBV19,CASSKEGGSPGGTGELFF
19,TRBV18,CASSPPSGRLTGNTGELFF
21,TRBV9,CASSVGLPGQGIRSGANVLTF
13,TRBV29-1,CSAVAGGNQPQHF
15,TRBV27,CASSPTGTGFSKLFF
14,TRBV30,CAWSKTGDVDEQYF
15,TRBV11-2,CASSRGQGGIEPQHF
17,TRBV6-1,CASSDRTSGTNTGELFF
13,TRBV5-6,CASSLRRFRSLHF